This is a list of T cell receptor beta chains from one sample in a study of post-analysis software for immune sequencing data. One entry per CDR3 protein results from TCRdb running MiXCR on the PCR reads. The sample yields 600,000 to 700,000 distinct CDR3 sequences, roughly three fifths seen once. Material for sequencing was blood. These receptor sequences come from a girl aged 2 to 9 with multiple sclerosis. CDR3s include the opening cysteine and the closing phenylalanine or tryptophan.

V gene: TRBV7-9; J gene: TRBJ1-4; CDR3 length: 14; CDR3 protein: CASSSRGPGEKLFF
V gene: TRBV27; J gene: TRBJ2-1; CDR3 length: 13; CDR3 protein: CASSWGSLNEQFF
V gene: TRBV29-1; J gene: TRBJ2-7; CDR3 length: 11; CDR3 protein: CSAQDSYEQYF
V gene: TRBV5-1; J gene: NA; CDR3 length: 18; CDR3 protein: CASSLYGLAGDGAGEQYF
V gene: TRBV6-2/TRBV6-3; J gene: TRBJ2-7; CDR3 length: 13; CDR3 protein: CASMTSGMYEQYF
V gene: TRBV7-2; J gene: TRBJ2-3; CDR3 length: 15; CDR3 protein: CASSLSRQRTDTQYF
V gene: TRBV29-1; J gene: TRBJ2-1; CDR3 length: 15; CDR3 protein: CSVVLPSGVNNEQFF
V gene: TRBV12-3/TRBV12-4; J gene: TRBJ1-4; CDR3 length: 14; CDR3 protein: CASSLVPVNEKRFF
V gene: TRBV4-3; J gene: TRBJ1-4; CDR3 length: 16; CDR3 protein: CASSQDARDGNERLFF
V gene: TRBV4-1; J gene: TRBJ2-7; CDR3 length: 16; CDR3 protein: CASSQGRGQGSVEQYF
V gene: TRBV4-3; J gene: TRBJ2-3; CDR3 length: 16; CDR3 protein: CASSQDYRGGTDTQYF
V gene: TRBV27; J gene: TRBJ2-1; CDR3 length: 15; CDR3 protein: CASSLSAGASNEQFF
V gene: TRBV6-1; J gene: NA; CDR3 length: 16; CDR3 protein: CASSEWGLGNYNEQYF
V gene: TRBV29-1; J gene: TRBJ1-2; CDR3 length: 14; CDR3 protein: CSVDTGRSNYGYTF
V gene: TRBV20-1; J gene: TRBJ2-7; CDR3 length: 16; CDR3 protein: CSARDRLAGGSYEQYF
V gene: TRBV11-2; J gene: TRBJ2-5; CDR3 length: 17; CDR3 protein: CASSLGLAGGPEETQYF
V gene: TRBV3-1; J gene: TRBJ2-3; CDR3 length: 16; CDR3 protein: CASSQGLAGYTDTQYF
V gene: TRBV12-3/TRBV12-4; J gene: TRBJ2-3; CDR3 length: 16; CDR3 protein: CASSFLGQGRTDTQYF
V gene: TRBV10-3; J gene: TRBJ2-3; CDR3 length: 11; CDR3 protein: CAAGEEHTQYF
V gene: TRBV2; J gene: TRBJ1-2; CDR3 length: 15; CDR3 protein: CASRPTAGWNYGYTF
V gene: TRBV7-2; J gene: TRBJ2-5; CDR3 length: 13; CDR3 protein: CASSLSIVETQYF
V gene: TRBV11-3; J gene: TRBJ2-3; CDR3 length: 14; CDR3 protein: CASTVEGYTDTQYF
V gene: TRBV20-1; J gene: TRBJ2-3; CDR3 length: 15; CDR3 protein: CSAWGGTGIADTQYF
V gene: TRBV28; J gene: TRBJ2-1; CDR3 length: 16; CDR3 protein: CASSVLAGGPKNEQFF
V gene: TRBV7-9; J gene: TRBJ2-1; CDR3 length: 14; CDR3 protein: CASSRRQDYNEQFF
V gene: TRBV12-3/TRBV12-4; J gene: TRBJ1-4; CDR3 length: 15; CDR3 protein: CASTPGGATNEKLFF
V gene: TRBV20-1; J gene: TRBJ2-4; CDR3 length: 13; CDR3 protein: CSARDSTDAKWYF
V gene: TRBV20-1; J gene: NA; CDR3 length: 14; CDR3 protein: CSALRDSGVETQYF
V gene: TRBV20-1; J gene: TRBJ2-1; CDR3 length: 14; CDR3 protein: CSARKGGSYNEQFF
V gene: TRBV28; J gene: NA; CDR3 length: 12; CDR3 protein: CASSFGFYEQYF
V gene: TRBV12-3/TRBV12-4; J gene: TRBJ2-3; CDR3 length: 15; CDR3 protein: CASSFYTSSTDTQYF
V gene: TRBV10-3; J gene: TRBJ1-2; CDR3 length: 13; CDR3 protein: CAISGAANYGYTF
V gene: TRBV15; J gene: NA; CDR3 length: 16; CDR3 protein: CATTGLGQGDWETQYF
V gene: TRBV11-2; J gene: TRBJ2-1; CDR3 length: 12; CDR3 protein: CASSLWYNEQFF
V gene: TRBV29-1; J gene: TRBJ1-1; CDR3 length: 13; CDR3 protein: CSGAGTGGDKAFF
V gene: TRBV29-1; J gene: TRBJ2-5; CDR3 length: 13; CDR3 protein: CSVSTGAQETQYF
V gene: TRBV7-2; J gene: TRBJ1-2; CDR3 length: 15; CDR3 protein: CASSMMRGSIYGYTF
V gene: TRBV6-5; J gene: TRBJ1-2; CDR3 length: 14; CDR3 protein: CASGRPPTNYGYTF
V gene: TRBV6-6; J gene: TRBJ1-1; CDR3 length: 17; CDR3 protein: CASGPTGTGGEESQAFF
V gene: TRBV3-1; J gene: TRBJ2-6; CDR3 length: 16; CDR3 protein: CASSQDRLSGANVLTF
V gene: TRBV7-9; J gene: TRBJ1-1; CDR3 length: 13; CDR3 protein: CASSTRTNTEAFF
V gene: TRBV12-3/TRBV12-4; J gene: TRBJ2-5; CDR3 length: 15; CDR3 protein: CAGSQSAGPGETQYF
V gene: TRBV2; J gene: TRBJ2-1; CDR3 length: 14; CDR3 protein: CASSEDTSVYEQFF
V gene: TRBV7-2; J gene: TRBJ2-7; CDR3 length: 16; CDR3 protein: CASSPNRGRIRYEQYF
V gene: TRBV9; J gene: NA; CDR3 length: 15; CDR3 protein: CASSVAGTRGDIQYF
V gene: TRBV6-2/TRBV6-3; J gene: TRBJ2-1; CDR3 length: 13; CDR3 protein: CASSYGLTSGRFF